This TCR beta chain was sequenced for a study of blood T cell repertoires in COVID-19. Study-level information: The study drew acute and convalescent COVID-19 samples from the United States, Italy and Spain.

Ages ranged from roughly 18 to 100 years, with residence in about 23 US areas. Cohorts were assigned according to the clinical history that participants reported. Within 2 weeks of study entry, exposed participants had contacted a PCR-confirmed or clinician-diagnosed COVID-19 case. The trim removed 6 bases at V and 2 bases at J, leaving 4 bases unmatched. CDR3 size: 14 residues. Germline CDR1 reads SNHLY; CDR2 reads FYNNEI. Method: immunoSEQ multiplex PCR; TCRdb's copy keeps in-frame clones and lacks some. The repertoire includes a few hundred thousand clones, 82% of them detected once, and roughly 4.7% sits in the top ten.

Sequenced sample: PBMCs or T cells enriched from blood (not recorded which). The TCR was taken from a man aged 35-49 years who had been exposed to COVID-19. The chain is built from TRBV2 and TRBJ1-5, with 7 bases that match TRBD1. In DNA form, the CDR3 reads TGTGCCAGCAGCCTCGGACAGGGCAATCAGCCCCAGCATTTT. This gives the protein CASSLGQGNQPQHF.